This T cell receptor (beta chain) was sequenced in a study of blood T cell repertoires in COVID-19. Turning to the study itself: T cells, B-cell-depleted T cells, or PBMCs provided the cDNA or gDNA that served as material.

Here immunoSEQ multiplex PCR was the method, and the copy in TCRdb shows in-frame clones only, minus some. The sample comprises some 130,000 clones, 80% to 90% of which are singletons, and approximately 4.5% rests with the top ten. Only a few counts were recorded for this clone. Recruited during active infection, patients (from Seattle) were subsequently followed longitudinally. The V gene lost 10 bases and the J gene lost 1 base, with 17 bases spanning the gap. CDR1 LNHDA and CDR2 SQIVND come from the germline V gene (reference sequence). The CDR3 loop spans 15 amino acids. Sequencing used peripheral blood. The V and J genes are TRBV19 and TRBJ2-1; no reliable D call. The receptor was isolated from a man between 60 and 70 years old with COVID-19, enrolled during active disease. In nucleotides, the CDR3 is TGTGCCACCCAAACGATGGCCACGTCCTACAATGAGCAGTTCTTC. Amino acid sequence: CATQTMATSYNEQFF.